What follows describes a single T cell receptor beta chain. Its antigen is still unknown. This CDR3 region has 14 residues. Germline assignment: CDR1 LNHNV and CDR2 YYDKDF (reference sequence). The junction had 4 bases not matched to a gene; V was cut back by 2 bases and J by 5 bases. The sample is drawn from a study of cytotoxic CD8 clonotypes in ibrutinib-treated CLL. About the research overall: IGHV unmutated around 17; relapsed/refractory some ten; treatment-naive approximately 16. Study-wide results and limits: Treatment saw public clonotypes, which were uncommon, either contract or stay stable.

The source of roughly 2 micrograms of genomic DNA for TCR beta libraries was cryopreserved PBMCs. The planned depth of sequencing spanned 1 in 200,000 to 1 in 1 million T cells. The data were produced by immunoSEQ multiplex PCR, yet TCRdb's version contains in-frame clones alone and is incomplete. Of approximately 140,000 clones in the sample, roughly 80% are singletons; the top ten hold around 30%. The starting material was PBMCs, obtained after 12 months of ibrutinib treatment. The TCR originated in a human donor with chronic lymphocytic leukemia. The chain employs TRBV15 and TRBJ2-5; TRBD1 agrees at 8 bases. The CDR3 here is CATSRTRGPETQYF. CDR3 in DNA: TGTGCCACCAGCAGAACCAGGGGGCCCGAGACCCAGTACTTC.